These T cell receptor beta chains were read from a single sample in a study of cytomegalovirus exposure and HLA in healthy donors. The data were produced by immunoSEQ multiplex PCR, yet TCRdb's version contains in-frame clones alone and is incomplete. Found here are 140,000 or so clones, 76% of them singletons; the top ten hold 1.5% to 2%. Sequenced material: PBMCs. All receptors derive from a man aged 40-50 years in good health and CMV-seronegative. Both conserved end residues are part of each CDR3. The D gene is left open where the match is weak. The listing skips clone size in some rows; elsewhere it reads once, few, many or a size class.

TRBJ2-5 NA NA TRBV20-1 CSARSGETQYF TGCAGTGCTAGATCAGGCGAGACCCAGTACTTC
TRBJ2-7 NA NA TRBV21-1 CASSARDREFNFYEQYF TGTGCCAGCAGCGCCCGGGACAGGGAGTTTAATTTCTACGAGCAGTACTTC
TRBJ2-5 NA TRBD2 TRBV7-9 CASSLVSGGQEAQYF TGTGCCAGCAGCTTAGTAAGCGGGGGGCAAGAGGCCCAGTACTTC
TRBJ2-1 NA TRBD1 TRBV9 CASSVATGDSYNEQFF TGTGCCAGCAGCGTAGCTACAGGGGACTCCTACAATGAGCAGTTCTTC
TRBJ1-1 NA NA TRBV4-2 CASSQVTNMNTEAFF TGTGCCAGCAGCCAAGTTACGAACATGAACACTGAAGCTTTCTTT
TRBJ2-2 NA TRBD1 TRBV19 CASSGQGVAGELFF TGTGCCAGTAGTGGACAGGGTGTGGCCGGGGAGCTGTTTTTT
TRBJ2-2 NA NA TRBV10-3 CAISATIDRENTGELFF TGTGCCATCAGCGCGACGATTGACCGGGAGAACACCGGGGAGCTGTTTTTT
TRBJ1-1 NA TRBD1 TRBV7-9 CASSLDLRTGGLNTEAFF TGTGCCAGCAGCTTAGACCTACGGACAGGGGGCCTGAACACTGAAGCTTTCTTT
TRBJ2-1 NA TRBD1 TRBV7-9 CASSPRGRQGNEQFF TGTGCCAGCAGTCCTCGGGGTCGACAGGGCAATGAGCAGTTCTTC
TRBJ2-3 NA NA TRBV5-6 CASSDPGLSTDTQYF TGTGCCAGCAGTGATCCGGGACTCAGCACAGATACGCAGTATTTT
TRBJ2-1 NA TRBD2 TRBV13 CASSWTSGVYNEQFF TGTGCCAGCAGCTGGACTAGCGGGGTTTACAATGAGCAGTTCTTC
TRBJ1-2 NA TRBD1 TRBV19 CASRDRAYGYTF TGTGCCAGTAGGGACAGGGCCTATGGCTACACCTTC
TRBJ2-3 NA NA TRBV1 CTSTISGTPDTQYF TGCACCAGCACCATATCCGGGACTCCAGATACGCAGTATTTT
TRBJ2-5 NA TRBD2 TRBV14 CASSQDRGGGPHQETQYF TGTGCCAGCAGCCAGGACCGGGGCGGGGGGCCCCACCAAGAGACCCAGTACTTC
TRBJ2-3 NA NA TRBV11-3 CASSLHGSSTDTQYF TGTGCCAGCAGCCTCCACGGGTCTAGCACAGATACGCAGTATTTT
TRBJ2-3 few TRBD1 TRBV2 CASILDRAHTDTQYF TGTGCCAGCATCCTGGACAGGGCACACACAGATACGCAGTATTTT
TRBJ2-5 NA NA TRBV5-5 CASSLWGVAETQYF TGTGCCAGCAGCTTGTGGGGGGTAGCAGAGACCCAGTACTTC
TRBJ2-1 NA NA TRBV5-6 CASSLGPTGAYNEQFF TGTGCCAGCAGCTTGGGGCCTACCGGAGCCTACAATGAGCAGTTCTTC
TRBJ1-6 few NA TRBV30 CAWRETGSNSPLHF TGTGCCTGGAGGGAGACAGGTTCAAATTCACCCCTCCACTTT
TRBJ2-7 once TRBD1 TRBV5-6 CASSLAPTGPLSYEQYF TGTGCCAGCAGCTTGGCCCCGACAGGGCCCCTCTCCTACGAGCAGTACTTC
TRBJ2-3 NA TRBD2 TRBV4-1 CASSQDAGGPGDTQYF TGCGCCAGCAGCCAAGATGCGGGGGGCCCTGGGGATACGCAGTATTTT
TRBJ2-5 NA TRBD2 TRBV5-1 CASSPGATSGAQETQYF TGCGCCAGCAGCCCGGGGGCGACTAGCGGGGCCCAAGAGACCCAGTACTTC
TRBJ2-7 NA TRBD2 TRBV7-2 CASSSLAGPYEQYF TGTGCCAGCAGCTCACTAGCGGGCCCCTACGAGCAGTACTTC
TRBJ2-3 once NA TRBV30 CAWSVKLATDTQYF TGTGCCTGGAGTGTGAAACTAGCAACAGATACGCAGTATTTT
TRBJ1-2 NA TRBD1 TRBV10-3 CAISDGQGLYGYTF TGTGCCATCAGCGACGGACAGGGTTTATATGGCTACACCTTC
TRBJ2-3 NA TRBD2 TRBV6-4 CASSDGTSGTDTQYF TGTGCCAGCAGTGACGGGACTAGCGGCACAGATACGCAGTATTTT
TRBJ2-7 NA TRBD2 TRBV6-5 CASRPLSGGSYEQYF TGTGCCAGCAGGCCACTATCGGGAGGGTCCTACGAGCAGTACTTC
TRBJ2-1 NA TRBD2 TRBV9 CASSVEGLAGVKVRRNEQFF TGTGCCAGCAGCGTAGAAGGACTAGCGGGAGTAAAGGTGCGTAGGAATGAGCAGTTCTTC
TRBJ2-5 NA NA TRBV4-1 CATSDNSVRQAQATQYF TGCGCCACCTCGGATAATTCGGTCAGACAGGCCCAAGCGACCCAGTACTTC
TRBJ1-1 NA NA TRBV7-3 CASSLRGPRAGHTEAFF TGTGCCAGCAGCTTAAGAGGGCCCCGCGCGGGGCATACTGAAGCTTTCTTT
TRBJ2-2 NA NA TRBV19 CASSIYPGANTGELFF TGTGCCAGTAGTATCTACCCGGGGGCGAACACCGGGGAGCTGTTTTTT
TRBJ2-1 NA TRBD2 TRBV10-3 CAIAPSGAGGPNEQFF TGTGCCATCGCTCCATCCGGGGCGGGAGGGCCGAATGAGCAGTTCTTC
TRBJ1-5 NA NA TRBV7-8 CASSFGIMGGGINQPQHF TGTGCCAGCAGCTTTGGGATAATGGGGGGAGGGATCAATCAGCCCCAGCATTTT
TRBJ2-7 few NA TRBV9 CASSVAGGEMEQYF TGTGCCAGCAGCGTAGCTGGGGGCGAAATGGAGCAGTACTTC
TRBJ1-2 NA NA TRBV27 CASSLQGDNGYTF TGTGCCAGCAGTTTACAGGGTGACAATGGCTACACCTTC
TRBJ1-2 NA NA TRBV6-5 CASSFQGYGYTF TGTGCCAGCAGTTTCCAGGGATATGGCTACACCTTC
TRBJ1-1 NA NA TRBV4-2 CASTRTGVATEAFF TGTGCCAGCACCCGAACGGGGGTCGCCACTGAAGCTTTCTTT
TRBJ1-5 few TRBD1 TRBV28 CASSFIMGQGNQPQHF TGTGCCAGCAGTTTCATCATGGGACAGGGCAATCAGCCCCAGCATTTT
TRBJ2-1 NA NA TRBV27 CASRYDTRSYNEQFF TGTGCCAGCAGATACGACACCCGCTCCTACAATGAGCAGTTCTTC
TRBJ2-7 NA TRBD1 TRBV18 CASSPAGTGWDEQYF TGTGCCAGCTCACCTGCAGGGACAGGGTGGGACGAGCAGTACTTC
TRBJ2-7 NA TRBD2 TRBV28 CASSGPSGNRYEQYF TGTGCCAGCAGTGGACCTAGCGGGAATCGGTACGAGCAGTACTTC
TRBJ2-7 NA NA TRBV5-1 CASSGGTVYEQYF TGCGCCAGCAGCGGGGGGACGGTCTACGAGCAGTACTTC
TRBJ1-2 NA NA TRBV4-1 CASSQDPVDTDGYTF TGCGCCAGCAGCCAAGATCCGGTAGATACGGATGGCTACACCTTC
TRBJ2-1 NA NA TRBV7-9 CASSLFPPGDEQFF TGTGCCAGCAGCTTATTTCCCCCGGGGGATGAGCAGTTCTTC
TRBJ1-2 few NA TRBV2 CASSEVQGFGYTF TGTGCCAGCAGTGAGGTACAGGGTTTTGGCTACACCTTC
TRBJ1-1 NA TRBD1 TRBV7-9 CSSSFPWTGASGTEAFF TGTTCCAGCAGCTTCCCCTGGACAGGGGCAAGCGGCACTGAAGCTTTCTTT
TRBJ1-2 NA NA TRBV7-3 CASSSGSRLGSHF TGTGCCAGCAGCTCAGGGTCACGTCTAGGGTCCCACTTC
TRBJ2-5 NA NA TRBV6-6 CATEGDGETQYF TGTGCCACCGAGGGGGATGGAGAGACCCAGTACTTC
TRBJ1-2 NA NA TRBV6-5 CASSYGGDYGYTF TGTGCCAGCAGTTACGGGGGGGACTATGGCTACACCTTC
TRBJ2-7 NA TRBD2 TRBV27 CASRPTSGGAYEQYF TGTGCCAGCAGACCGACTAGCGGGGGGGCGTACGAGCAGTACTTC
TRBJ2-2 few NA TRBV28 CASSYSGTTNTGELFF TGTGCCAGCAGTTATTCCGGGACAACGAACACCGGGGAGCTGTTTTTT
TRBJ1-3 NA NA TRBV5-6 CASSLVQFLGSSGNTIYF TGTGCCAGCAGCTTGGTGCAGTTCTTAGGGAGCTCTGGAAACACCATATATTTT
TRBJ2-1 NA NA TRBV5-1 CASSLDSSNEQFF TGCGCCAGCAGCTTGGACAGTTCTAATGAGCAGTTCTTC
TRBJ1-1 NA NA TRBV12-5 CASSNAGGALGAEAFF TGTGCTAGTTCGAACGCGGGCGGAGCCCTGGGAGCTGAAGCTTTCTTT
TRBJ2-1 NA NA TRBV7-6 CASSLEFRGTYNEQFF TGTGCCAGCAGCTTAGAATTTCGGGGGACCTACAATGAGCAGTTCTTC
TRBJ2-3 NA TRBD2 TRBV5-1 CASSRNRGLLSTDTQYF TGCGCCAGCAGCCGAAATAGGGGACTACTTAGCACAGATACGCAGTATTTT
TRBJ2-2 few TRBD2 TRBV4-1 CASSPNRGANTGELFF TGCGCCAGCAGCCCCAATCGGGGGGCGAACACCGGGGAGCTGTTTTTT
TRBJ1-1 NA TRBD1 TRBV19 CASSDRVNTEAFF TGTGCCAGTAGCGACAGGGTGAACACTGAAGCTTTCTTT
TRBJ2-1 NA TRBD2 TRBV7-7 CANARAWDVGRGGQFF TGTGCCAACGCCCGGGCTTGGGATGTCGGCCGGGGGGGGCAGTTCTTC
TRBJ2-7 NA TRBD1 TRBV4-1 CASSRAGDSTYEQYF TGCGCCAGCAGCCGAGCTGGGGACAGCACCTACGAGCAGTACTTC